The clone carrying this TCR beta chain appeared once. Its antigen is as yet unknown. An end of the junction differs from the germline gene, which may be a read error. This sample is drawn from a study of tumor-infiltrating lymphocytes in primary liver carcinoma. Study in general: Tumor lesions were T1-T3 N0M0 and spanned roughly 4 to 11 cm.

Study results and limitations: Tumor region pairs shared more overlap than did tumor-adjacent and tumor-blood pairs.

Bulk tissue was left unsorted, and RNA and DNA were co-extracted from about 20-30 mg of it. The researchers produced TCR beta cDNA from 500 ng total RNA with a constant-region primer. Amplification in three nested multiplex PCR rounds with slightly modified ARM-PCR gave rise to TCR beta libraries. TCRdb analysed the multiplex PCR reads with MiXCR anew, one entry per CDR3 protein. The table shows more than 30,000 distinct CDR3 sequences, with 60% to 85% occurring only once. The receptor comes from a man aged 40-55 years with primary liver carcinoma and hepatitis B virus infection. Sequencing input: liver tumor tissue from sampling region 5. Subset given: tumor region T5, tumor centre.

The CDR3 here is CAGSRQVYTEAFF. The DNA for the CDR3 is TGTGCCGGCAGCCGCCAGGTGTACACTGAGGCTTTCTTT. The chain combines TRBV11-1 with TRBJ1-1; no definite D call. The CDR3 sequence is 13 residues long. Germline V gene data show CDR1 as SGHAT and CDR2 as FQDESV (reference sequence).